Sequencing of this TCR beta chain was carried out in a study of somatic mutations in cytotoxic T cells in rheumatoid arthritis. Assay: immunoSEQ multiplex PCR; the TCRdb copy retains only in-frame clones and omits some. The data hold about 14,000 clones, with around 74% observed a single time. Trimming shortened V by 7 bases and J by 2 bases, and 17 bases separated the two germline ends. This CDR3 comprises 16 residues. In germline, CDR1 is SEHNR, CDR2 FQNEAQ (reference sequence). On this clone itself: What it binds is not known.

General study findings and limits: There were about an eighth of the roughly 65 patients in whom the largest CD8+ clone exceeded 20% of CD8+ cells. The authors did not adjust the slight TRBV07 underrepresentation in rheumatoid arthritis patients for multiple comparisons.

This TCR was recovered from an adult with rheumatoid arthritis. The chain has TRBV7-9 and TRBJ1-4; the D gene is possibly TRBD1 (6 bases). Sequences were obtained from CD8+ T cells sorted from blood. Written as DNA, the CDR3 is TGTGCCAGCACCTGGGGGGGGCAGGGGACTAATGAAAAACTGTTTTTT. This encodes CASTWGGQGTNEKLFF.